The 31 T cell receptor beta chains below come from one sample, sequenced in a study of T cells in Graves' hyperthyroidism and ophthalmopathy. There were TCR beta CDR3 regions amplified from RNA transcripts. First-round RT-PCR targeting the TCR CDR3 was performed with the HTBI primer set. MiXCR was run by TCRdb on the multiplex PCR reads, yielding one entry per CDR3 protein. The sample has hundreds of thousands of distinct CDR3 sequences, roughly 25% seen once. Material for sequencing was blood. These receptors were obtained from a man aged 50-59 years with Graves' hyperthyroidism.

This chain links TRBV7-9 with TRBJ1-4; D is ambiguous. This CDR3 spans 15 amino acids. Per germline, CDR1 SEHNR and CDR2 FQNEAQ (reference sequence). V lost 1 base to trimming and J lost 5 bases, with 11 bases between them. This chain's CDR3 is CASSLVQSGNEKLFF. CDR3 bases: TGTGCCAGCAGCTTAGTTCAGTCAGGCAATGAAAAACTGTTTTTT.

The chain combines TRBV20-1 with TRBJ1-2; 8 bases are a match to TRBD1. Germline V gives CDR1 DFQATT, CDR2 SNEGSKA (reference sequence). The CDR3 sequence is 15 residues long. V lost 0 bases, J lost 8 bases, and 11 bases stayed unmatched. The CDR3 coding sequence is TGCAGTGCTAGAGATTCGGGGACAGGAGCCCGGGGCTACACCTTC. Its protein product is CSARDSGTGARGYTF.

This clonotype showed up just a few times. This rearrangement joins TRBV13 to TRBJ1-5; TRBD1 agrees at 7 bases. The V and J ends lost 5 bases and 2 bases, in that order; junction bases with no gene match: 9. Looked up from germline, CDR1 is PRHDT and CDR2 is FYEKMQ (reference sequence). This CDR3 spans 16 amino acids. The CDR3 loop reads CASSASRGGGNQPQHF. The CDR3 bases are TGTGCCAGCAGCGCTAGCAGGGGGGGTGGCAATCAGCCCCAGCATTTT.

The chain links TRBV2 to TRBJ2-1, with 8 nucleotides matching TRBD2. With 6 bases clipped from V and 0 bases from J, the junction kept 7 bases outside the gene matches. The CDR3 sequence is 16 residues long. Germline V gives CDR1 SNHLY, CDR2 FYNNEI. CDR3 amino acids: CASRATSGGSYNEQFF. In nucleotides, the CDR3 is TGTGCCAGCAGGGCTACTAGCGGAGGCTCCTACAATGAGCAGTTCTTC.

In this sample, this clonotype turned up many times. The J gene is TRBJ2-1, the V gene TRBV11-1; 11 bases map to TRBD2. The CDR3 is 16 residues long. Germline loops: CDR1 SGHAT, CDR2 FQDESV (reference sequence). V dropped 3 bases and J dropped 8; count of bases not matched to a gene: 9. This chain's CDR3 is CASSFLTSGSLDEQFF. The CDR3 DNA reads TGTGCCAGCAGCTTTCTTACTAGCGGGAGTTTAGATGAGCAGTTCTTC.

The chain uses TRBV20-1 and TRBJ2-7; 7 bases match TRBD2. The CDR3 has 14 amino acids. Germline V lookup: CDR1 DFQATT, CDR2 SNEGSKA (reference sequence). With V trimmed by 6 bases and J by 0 bases, 8 bases remained unmatched. The CDR3 sequence: CSAGESGNSYEQYF. CDR3 in DNA: TGCAGTGCGGGAGAAAGCGGGAACTCCTACGAGCAGTACTTC.

The V gene is TRBV6-5, the J gene TRBJ2-6; D gene uncertain. Between the trimmed V and J ends, which lost 1 base and 0 bases, there was a span of 7 bases. CDR1 is MNHEY and CDR2 is SVGAGI in the germline V gene. The CDR3 totals 16 residues. For the CDR3, the DNA is TGTGCCAGCAGTTACTTACGGGTCTCTGGGGCCAACGTCCTGACTTTC. This gives the protein CASSYLRVSGANVLTF.

This clonotype was counted ten times or more. V and J are TRBV2 and TRBJ2-1; unclear D gene. The germline V gene has CDR1 SNHLY and CDR2 FYNNEI. CDR3 size: 11 residues. The germline V and J ends were trimmed by 8 bases and 5 bases, with 7 bases remaining between them. CDR3 in amino acids: CASGVHNEQFF. CDR3 in DNA: TGTGCCAGCGGGGTCCACAATGAGCAGTTCTTC.

The chain couples TRBV29-1 to TRBJ2-2; either TRBD1 or TRBD2 may supply D (5 bases each). Trimming cost V 1 base and J 2 bases, with 8 bases left between them. The CDR3 spans 14 residues. The germline V gene encodes CDR1 SQVTM and CDR2 ANQGSEA. The DNA of the CDR3 is TGCAGCGTTGAAGGGGACCCTAACACCGGGGAGCTGTTTTTT. It codes for CSVEGDPNTGELFF.

The V call is TRBV5-1, the J call TRBJ2-1; D gene ambiguous. Germline V gives CDR1 SGHRS, CDR2 YFSETQ. The CDR3 spans 13 residues. The ends were cut back, 0 bases at V and 5 bases at J, with 6 bases in the middle. The CDR3 loop is CASSLDPDNEQFF. CDR3 DNA sequence: TGCGCCAGCAGCTTGGATCCAGACAATGAGCAGTTCTTC.

This clonotype occurred many times. This chain links TRBV20-1 with TRBJ2-3; no clear D gene. Trimming stripped 7 bases from V and 6 bases from J, with 14 bases between. CDR3 size: 12 residues. Germline CDR1 DFQATT, CDR2 SNEGSKA (reference sequence). CDR3 in DNA: TGCAGTGGAGAGGTGGACCCGGATACGCAGTATTTT. It is translated as CSGEVDPDTQYF.

The J gene is TRBJ2-2, the V gene TRBV5-6; D is unresolved. The germline V gene has CDR1 SGHDT and CDR2 YYEEEE. This CDR3 is 12 amino acids long. V lost 4 bases and J lost 6, with 7 bases in between. The CDR3 loop reads CASSPLAGELFF. CDR3 DNA: TGTGCCAGCAGCCCCCTAGCCGGGGAGCTGTTTTTT.

This clonotype was seen a single time. A much larger clone lies one base from this, so it may be a read error. The chain couples TRBV28 to TRBJ2-1; D might be TRBD2 (6 bases). V lost 1 base, J lost 8 bases, and 9 bases lay in between. CDR3 length: 13 amino acids. Germline CDR1 MDHEN, CDR2 SYDVKM. The CDR3 protein is CASSLLSGDEQFF. The CDR3 DNA follows: TGTGCCAGCAGTTTATTATCGGGAGATGAGCAGTTCTTC.

This clonotype has a count of ten or more. V usage is TRBV18 and J usage is TRBJ2-3, with a possible D match to TRBD1 (6 bases). The germline V and J ends were trimmed by 2 bases and 5 bases, with 8 bases remaining between them. The CDR3 is 13 amino acids. The germline V gene encodes CDR1 KGHSH and CDR2 LQKENI. The CDR3 nucleotides read TGTGCCAGCTCACCATGGACAGAAGATACGCAGTATTTT. Translation: CASSPWTEDTQYF.

This chain links TRBV18 with TRBJ1-5; 7 nucleotides align to TRBD1. Looked up from germline, CDR1 is KGHSH and CDR2 is LQKENI. This CDR3 region has 14 residues. V gave up 3 bases and J gave up 6 bases; unmatched junction bases: 5. CDR3 loop: CASSPGTDSQPQHF. The CDR3 DNA is TGTGCCAGCTCACCCGGGACAGATAGTCAGCCCCAGCATTTT.

This clonotype was seen ten or more times. The chain recombines TRBV27 with TRBJ2-5, with 8 bases identical to TRBD1. Germline V gene data show CDR1 as MNHEY and CDR2 as SMNVEV (reference sequence). CDR3 length equals 16 residues. Trimming removed 6 bases from V and 5 bases from J; junction bases left unmatched: 14. The CDR3 spells CASRRFQDRVGETQYF. CDR3 DNA sequence: TGTGCCAGCAGGCGGTTCCAGGACAGGGTGGGGGAGACCCAGTACTTC.

A single count supports this clonotype. V is TRBV6-2 or TRBV6-3 and J is TRBJ1-4; D call uncertain. Germline-derived CDR1 and CDR2 are MNHEY and SVGEGT. The CDR3 totals 12 residues. Trimming removed 7 bases at V and 0 bases at J, with 3 bases between. DNA of the CDR3: TGTGCCAGCACAACAACTAATGAAAAACTGTTTTTT. Protein sequence: CASTTTNEKLFF.

This clonotype came up a few times. The chain uses TRBV6-1 and TRBJ2-2; D is undetermined. Per the germline V gene, CDR1 is MNHNS and CDR2 is SASEGT. Trimming removed 10 bases at V and 5 bases at J, with 17 bases between. The CDR3 loop spans 14 amino acids. CDR3 in amino acids: CAIRPLSGTGELFF. DNA for the CDR3: TGTGCCATTCGACCGCTTTCCGGTACCGGGGAGCTGTTTTTT.

This clonotype was counted only a few times. The DNA for the CDR3 is TGTGCCAGCTCACCCGACGGGGGGACCTACAATGAGCAGTTCTTC. It codes for CASSPDGGTYNEQFF. The V and J genes are TRBV18 and TRBJ2-1, with 7 positions matching TRBD2. The junction had 4 bases not matched to a gene; V was cut back by 3 bases and J by 2 bases. The CDR3 is 15 amino acids. Germline loops: CDR1 KGHSH, CDR2 LQKENI. Complete variable domain (other parts from reference TRBV18 and TRBJ2-1): NAGVMQNPRHLVRRRGQEARLRCSPMKGHSHVYWYRQLPEEGLKFMVYLQKENIIDESGMPKERFSAEFPKEGPSILRIQQVVRGDSAAYFCASSPDGGTYNEQFFGPGTRLTVL.

This clonotype has a count of ten or more. The chain carries TRBV18 and TRBJ2-7, with 9 bases that match TRBD1. The junction had 10 bases not matched to a gene; V was cut back by 8 bases and J by 2 bases. CDR3 length: 15 residues. CDR1 is KGHSH and CDR2 is LQKENI in the germline V gene. CDR3 bases: TGTGCCAGCAGCCCAACGGGACAGGGCCCCTACGAGCAGTACTTC. Its translation is CASSPTGQGPYEQYF.

This clonotype was observed a handful of times. V and J are TRBV19 and TRBJ1-5; possibly TRBD1 for D (6 bases). V dropped 4 bases and J dropped 2 bases, with 9 bases sitting between them. The CDR3 is 14 residues long. The germline V gene has CDR1 LNHDA and CDR2 SQIVND (reference sequence). The CDR3 loop reads CASSNRVGNQPQHF. For the CDR3, the DNA is TGTGCCAGTAGTAACAGGGTGGGCAATCAGCCCCAGCATTTT.

This clonotype was recorded a few times. DNA for the CDR3: TGTGCCAGCAGTCTTCACAGATACACCGGGGAGCTGTTTTTT. This sequence encodes CASSLHRYTGELFF. The chain joins TRBV6-1 to TRBJ2-2; no clear D. The CDR3 covers 14 residues. Trimming took 5 bases from V and 3 from J, leaving 10 bases between them. Germline CDR1 reads MNHNS; CDR2 reads SASEGT.

This clonotype has a count of ten or more. V and J are TRBV28 and TRBJ2-1, with 7 bases aligning to TRBD2. The V and J ends lost 7 bases and 0 bases, in that order; junction bases with no gene match: 6. There are 15 residues in the CDR3. Germline-derived CDR1 and CDR2 are MDHEN and SYDVKM. The CDR3 here is CASTERDRSYNEQFF. In DNA form, the CDR3 reads TGTGCCAGCACTGAGCGGGACCGCTCCTACAATGAGCAGTTCTTC.

V gene TRBV12-3 or TRBV12-4 combines with J gene TRBJ2-7; a possible D gene is TRBD2 (5 bases). The germline V and J ends were trimmed by 8 bases and 2 bases, with 13 bases remaining between them. The length of the CDR3 is 13 residues. CDR3 amino acids: CASANRGAYEQYF. The CDR3 DNA reads as TGTGCCAGCGCAAACCGGGGTGCCTACGAGCAGTACTTC.

This clonotype was seen ten or more times. The V call is TRBV3-1, the J call TRBJ2-7, with a weak D call TRBD2 (5 bases). This CDR3 is built from 14 residues. V lost 2 bases and J lost 0, with 8 bases in between. Germline CDR1 LGHDT, CDR2 YNNKEL (reference sequence). CDR3 region: CASSQLGISYEQYF. CDR3 DNA: TGTGCCAGCAGCCAACTCGGGATCTCCTACGAGCAGTACTTC.

The CDR3 DNA is TGTGCCAGCAGCCATTCGACAGGGTCTGGCTACACCTTC. Its protein is CASSHSTGSGYTF. The rearrangement uses TRBV3-1 and TRBJ1-2; 7 bases match TRBD1. V lost 3 bases to trimming and J lost 7 bases; unmatched junction nucleotides: 5. The CDR3 loop spans 13 amino acids. CDR1 and CDR2 from the germline V gene are LGHDT and YNNKEL (reference sequence).

The chain employs TRBV7-3 and TRBJ2-1; no definite D call. Germline V gives CDR1 SGHTA, CDR2 FQGTGA. V lost 8 bases to trimming and J lost 9 bases, with 17 bases between them. The CDR3 is made up of 13 amino acids. The CDR3 DNA reads as TGTGCCAGCTCGGACGAAAGACATCCTGAGCAGTTCTTC. Encoded protein: CASSDERHPEQFF.

For the CDR3, the DNA is TGTGCCAGCAGCTACAACACGAACACTGAAGCTTTCTTT. Its translation is CASSYNTNTEAFF. The V gene is TRBV7-9, the J gene TRBJ1-1, with D unclear. V lost 4 bases, J lost 1 base, and 7 bases lay in between. The V gene's germline CDR1 is SEHNR and CDR2 FQNEAQ (reference sequence). The CDR3 totals 13 residues.

This clonotype was picked up a small number of times. The genes are TRBV7-9 and TRBJ2-7, with 9 nucleotides matching TRBD1. Germline V lookup: CDR1 SEHNR, CDR2 FQNEAQ (reference sequence). This CDR3 has 15 residues. J gave up 2 bases and V 5 bases, and 7 bases lay outside the gene matches. CDR3: CASSKPGQGTYEQYF. The DNA for the CDR3 is TGTGCCAGCAGCAAACCGGGACAGGGAACCTACGAGCAGTACTTC.

This clonotype was seen repeatedly, ten times or more. A junction boundary mismatches the germline segment, possibly from a read error. The J gene is TRBJ1-1, the V gene TRBV11-2; a possible D gene is TRBD1 (5 bases). Germline CDR1 and CDR2: SGHAT and FQNNGV. The CDR3 extends over 14 amino acids. CDR3 residues: CASSLPIGGTEAFF. Here the CDR3 DNA reads TGCGCCAGCAGCTTACCGATCGGGGGGACTGAAGCTTTCTTT.

This clonotype was counted between two and nine times. The CDR3 reads CASSAGGELFF. In DNA form, the CDR3 reads TGTGCCAGCAGCGCAGGCGGGGAGCTGTTTTTT. The genes are TRBV6-1 and TRBJ2-2; D remains unclear. V lost 6 bases and J 7 bases, leaving 6 bases between the germline ends. The germline CDR1 and CDR2 sequences are MNHNS and SASEGT. This CDR3 comprises 11 residues.